The present T cell receptor (beta chain) was sequenced within a study of glioma-infiltrating T cells after dendritic cell vaccination. Overall study context: Dendritic cell vaccine was injected intradermally three times, biweekly.

The PCR used 60 V beta and 13 J beta primers. Profiled with immunoSEQ multiplex PCR; TCRdb holds only in-frame clones, not every one. The data show approximately 62,000 clones, about nine tenths seen once. Time point here: after dendritic cell vaccination, including at tumor progression/relapse. Fresh-frozen tumor tissue and more than two years of survival data were available for all. This CDR3 contains 15 residues. V was pared by 2 bases and J by 5 bases, with 16 bases between. CDR1 is KGHSH, CDR2 LQKENI, per germline. The gene calls are TRBV18 and TRBJ2-7; a weak D match, TRBD1 (6 bases). Sequenced here: blood, sampled after dendritic cell vaccination. The clonotype was recovered from a human donor with glioblastoma. The CDR3 DNA is TGTGCCAGCTCACCATTTTGGGGGCGAGGGCACGAGCAGTACTTC. As protein: CASSPFWGRGHEQYF. Using reference TRBV18 and TRBJ2-7 for the parts outside the CDR3, the full variable domain is NAGVMQNPRHLVRRRGQEARLRCSPMKGHSHVYWYRQLPEEGLKFMVYLQKENIIDESGMPKERFSAEFPKEGPSILRIQQVVRGDSAAYFCASSPFWGRGHEQYFGPGTRLTVT.